A single sample is the source of the 11 T cell receptor beta chains below, sequenced in a study of OX40 agonist ivuxolimab in advanced cancers. TCRdb keeps only in-frame clones here, not all; method: immunoSEQ multiplex PCR. The table lists tens of thousands of clones, roughly four fifths of them singletons. This sample comprised CD4+ or CD8+ T cells sorted from blood, obtained in a trial of the OX40 agonist ivuxolimab. The receptors were sampled from an adult with an advanced solid tumor such as melanoma, head and neck, liver or kidney cancer.

The rearrangement uses TRBV5-1 and TRBJ1-2, with no clear D. Germline V gene data show CDR1 as SGHRS and CDR2 as YFSETQ. The ends were cut back, 5 bases at V and 6 bases at J, with 8 bases in the middle. The CDR3 has 11 residues. The CDR3, as DNA: TGCGCCAGCAGGGAGCGCCATGGCTACACCTTC. It yields the protein CASRERHGYTF.

The rearrangement joins TRBV9 to TRBJ1-1; 7 nucleotides line up with TRBD1. V lost 0 bases, J lost 5 bases, and 10 bases stayed unmatched. CDR1 and CDR2 (germline): SGDLS, YYNGEE. The CDR3 loop spans 16 amino acids. The CDR3 reads CASSVGLLTGVTEAFF. In nucleotides, the CDR3 is TGTGCCAGCAGCGTAGGCCTACTAACAGGGGTAACTGAAGCTTTCTTT.

V is TRBV13 and J is TRBJ2-7, with 10 positions matching TRBD2. The germline V gene has CDR1 PRHDT and CDR2 FYEKMQ (reference sequence). V lost 2 bases to trimming and J lost 9 bases; unmatched junction nucleotides: 4. The CDR3 has 13 amino acids. CDR3 protein: CASSLSSGGVQYF. Written as DNA, the CDR3 is TGTGCCAGCAGCTTATCTAGCGGGGGTGTGCAGTACTTC.

This chain uses TRBV9 with TRBJ2-2; D perhaps matches TRBD1 (5 bases). V was trimmed by 0 bases and J by 3 bases, leaving 9 bases between them. The CDR3 extends over 15 amino acids. Germline loops: CDR1 SGDLS, CDR2 YYNGEE. CDR3 residues: CASSVGQSDTGELFF. The CDR3, as DNA: TGTGCCAGCAGCGTAGGACAGTCCGACACCGGGGAGCTGTTTTTT.

V usage is TRBV6-5 and J usage is TRBJ1-3; TRBD1 matches 7 bases. Germline-derived CDR1 and CDR2 are MNHEY and SVGAGI. The CDR3 is made up of 14 amino acids. Trimming took 5 bases from V and 1 from J; bases not matched to a gene: 2. DNA for the CDR3: TGTGCCAGCAGTGAACAGGGGTCTGGAAACACCATATATTTT. Its translation is CASSEQGSGNTIYF.

The rearrangement joins TRBV7-2 to TRBJ2-1; no clear D gene. The CDR3 is made up of 16 amino acids. Germline CDR1 SGHTA, CDR2 FQGNSA. Between the trimmed V and J ends, which lost 5 bases and 4 bases, there was a span of 18 bases. In DNA form, the CDR3 reads TGTGCCAGCAGCGCCGCGCTGACGGGTACTTACAATGAGCAGTTCTTC. It translates to CASSAALTGTYNEQFF.

This chain connects TRBV4-2 to TRBJ1-2; the D gene is possibly TRBD1 (5 bases). The CDR3 loop spans 17 amino acids. Per the germline V gene, CDR1 is LGHNA and CDR2 is YNFKEQ. Trimming stripped 0 bases from V and 5 bases from J, with 19 bases between. The CDR3 region has the DNA TGTGCCAGCAGCCAAGATGGGGGACGTTTGGGGCCTTATGGCTACACCTTC. Protein: CASSQDGGRLGPYGYTF.

The chain couples TRBV11-2 to TRBJ2-1; D remains unclear. This CDR3 spans 13 amino acids. V was cut by 2 bases and J by 9 bases, with 11 bases left in between. Germline-derived CDR1 and CDR2 are SGHAT and FQNNGV. This chain's CDR3 is CASSLSLDGEQFF. In DNA, the CDR3 is TGTGCCAGCAGCTTAAGCCTAGACGGTGAGCAGTTCTTC.

The rearrangement joins TRBV5-4 to TRBJ2-6; a weak D match, TRBD1 (6 bases). The CDR3 runs 12 residues. Germline V gene sequence: CDR1 SGHNT, CDR2 YYREEE (reference sequence). V lost 3 bases and J lost 9, with 7 bases in between. DNA for the CDR3: TGTGCCAGCAGCTGGGACAACAACGTCCTGACTTTC. It is translated as CASSWDNNVLTF.

The V gene is TRBV28, the J gene TRBJ2-6; possibly TRBD1 for D (6 bases). Trimming took off 4 bases at V and 2 bases at J, with 12 bases between the two ends. The germline V gene has CDR1 MDHEN and CDR2 SYDVKM. This CDR3 spans 16 amino acids. CDR3 in amino acids: CASSSTQGPGANVLTF. The CDR3 coding sequence is TGTGCCAGCAGTTCTACACAGGGCCCTGGGGCCAACGTCCTGACTTTC.

The gene calls are TRBV18 and TRBJ2-7; 8 bases match TRBD2. Germline values: CDR1 KGHSH, CDR2 LQKENI. This CDR3 is 13 amino acids long. Unmatched junction bases numbered 11, after V lost 4 bases and J lost 12 bases. CDR3 coding DNA: TGTGCCAGCTCACTTCGGGAGGGCGGCTGGCGGTACTTC. Translation: CASSLREGGWRYF.